These 30 T cell receptor beta chains came from one sample sequenced in a study of OX40 agonist ivuxolimab in advanced cancers. The library was obtained by the immunoSEQ multiplex PCR assay. TCRdb mirrors the immuneACCESS table, restricted to in-frame sequences. Some clones are absent from its copies; in checked studies, under half trace to an unresolved V gene, and the reason for the others is unknown. In all, the sample holds around 45,000 clones, and around 90% of those were seen once. Roughly 6% of the sample goes to the ten largest clones. The specimen was CD4+ or CD8+ T cells sorted from blood, collected in a trial of the OX40 agonist ivuxolimab. The receptors derive from an adult with an advanced solid tumor such as melanoma, head and neck, liver or kidney cancer.

The CDR3 is CASSLVGNQPQHF. The CDR3 coding sequence is TGTGCCAGCAGCTTAGTCGGGAATCAGCCCCAGCATTTT. V usage is TRBV7-8 and J usage is TRBJ1-5; D uncertain. With 1 base removed from V and 4 bases from J, the gap between germline ends came to 5 bases. The germline V gene has CDR1 SGHVS and CDR2 FQNEAQ. The CDR3 covers 13 residues. Full variable domain (outside the CDR3, taken from reference TRBV7-8 and TRBJ1-5): GAGVSQSPRYKVAKRGQDVALRCDPISGHVSLFWYQQALGQGPEFLTYFQNEAQLDKSGLPSDRFFAERPEGSVSTLKIQRTQQEDSAVYLCASSLVGNQPQHFGDGTRLSIL.

The J gene is TRBJ2-1, the V gene TRBV4-1, with D possibly being TRBD2 (6 bases). The germline V gene has CDR1 MGHRA and CDR2 YSYEKL. V was cut by 1 base and J by 9 bases, with 25 bases left in between. This CDR3 region has 18 residues. The CDR3: CASSQGLAGTDTFSEQFF. CDR3 DNA sequence: TGCGCCAGCAGCCAAGGATTAGCCGGGACTGACACCTTTAGTGAGCAGTTCTTC.

The J gene is TRBJ2-7, the V gene TRBV27; 7 bases fit TRBD2. Trimming took 7 bases from V and 6 from J; bases not matched to a gene: 15. The CDR3 contains 15 residues. The germline gives CDR1 MNHEY, CDR2 SMNVEV (reference sequence). The CDR3 DNA is TGTGCCAGCACCAGTCTAGGGACTAAGGGACTCGAGCAGTACTTC. Amino acids: CASTSLGTKGLEQYF.

The chain couples TRBV28 to TRBJ2-7, with 7 bases fitting TRBD1. The germline V gene has CDR1 MDHEN and CDR2 SYDVKM. The CDR3 extends over 14 amino acids. J gave up 0 bases and V 2 bases, and 1 base lay outside the gene matches. The chain's CDR3 is CASSLPGGSYEQYF. CDR3 coding DNA: TGTGCCAGCAGTTTACCAGGGGGCTCCTACGAGCAGTACTTC.

The rearrangement joins TRBV4-3 to TRBJ2-5; weak D call: TRBD1 (5 bases). Germline V gene lookup returns CDR1 LGHNA and CDR2 YSLEER. V was pared by 4 bases and J by 4 bases, with 10 bases between. This CDR3 contains 13 residues. CDR3 sequence: CASSLTERETQYF. The CDR3 bases are TGCGCCAGCAGCCTGACAGAAAGAGAGACCCAGTACTTC.

The chain uses TRBV11-3 and TRBJ2-4, with TRBD2 as a possible D gene (6 bases). CDR3 length equals 13 residues. From germline, CDR1 is SGHNT and CDR2 YENEEA. Trimming took 2 bases from V and 8 from J, leaving 10 bases between them. CDR3 DNA: TGTGCCAGCAGCTTACAGGGAGGAGACATTCAGTACTTC. This encodes CASSLQGGDIQYF.

The chain is built from TRBV6-5 and TRBJ1-1; D is unresolved. Trimming stripped 7 bases from V and 6 bases from J, with 12 bases between. Germline V gene sequence: CDR1 MNHEY, CDR2 SVGAGI. There are 12 residues in the CDR3. DNA for the CDR3: TGTGCCAGCACCGCGGTGAGGCCTGAAGCTTTCTTT. Protein product: CASTAVRPEAFF.

The chain couples TRBV7-6 to TRBJ2-7; D could derive from TRBD1 or TRBD2 (5 bases each). CDR3 length: 13 residues. The V and J ends lost 0 bases and 3 bases respectively, with 6 bases between them. Germline CDR1 SGHVS, CDR2 FNYEAQ. Here the CDR3 reads CASSLAGVYEQYF. CDR3 coding DNA: TGTGCCAGCAGCTTAGCGGGGGTCTACGAGCAGTACTTC.

This clone has more than one count but fewer than ten. The V and J genes are TRBV7-9 and TRBJ1-1, with TRBD1 as a possible D gene (6 bases). V lost 5 bases, J lost 8 bases, and 12 bases lay in between. The CDR3 consists of 12 residues. The germline gives CDR1 SEHNR, CDR2 FQNEAQ (reference sequence). CDR3 amino acids: CASSENRAEAFF. The CDR3 bases are TGTGCCAGCAGCGAGAACAGGGCGGAAGCTTTCTTT.

The CDR3 reads CASSQGLAGGNIQYF. The CDR3, as DNA: TGTGCCAGCAGCCAGGGACTAGCGGGAGGAAACATTCAGTACTTC. The chain employs TRBV7-8 and TRBJ2-4; TRBD2 matches 15 bases. Germline loops: CDR1 SGHVS, CDR2 FQNEAQ. This CDR3 spans 15 amino acids. The J segment lost 6 bases and the V segment lost 5 bases, leaving 2 bases of the junction unmatched.

This chain uses TRBV4-1 with TRBJ2-4; D possibly uses TRBD1 or TRBD2 (5 bases each). The germline V gene encodes CDR1 MGHRA and CDR2 YSYEKL. The length of the CDR3 is 15 residues. Trimming stripped 4 bases from V and 6 bases from J, with 16 bases between. The DNA of the CDR3 is TGCGCCAGCAGCCCAGCACTCGCAGGGAGAAACATTCAGTACTTC. It codes for CASSPALAGRNIQYF.

The chain joins TRBV12-5 to TRBJ1-2; D is possibly TRBD1 (5 bases). Germline loops: CDR1 LGHNT, CDR2 FRNRAP. The V and J ends lost 7 bases and 8 bases respectively, with 14 bases between them. The CDR3 spans 12 residues. The CDR3 region is CASAQSGGGYTF. CDR3 sequence (DNA): TGTGCTAGTGCCCAATCCGGGGGAGGCTACACCTTC. Drawing the rest from reference TRBV12-5 and TRBJ1-2, the complete variable domain is DARVTQTPRHKVTEMGQEVTMRCQPILGHNTVFWYRQTMMQGLELLAYFRNRAPLDDSGMPKDRFSAEMPDATLATLKIQPSEPRDSAVYFCASAQSGGGYTFGSGTRLTVV.

In DNA, the CDR3 is TGTGCCAGTAGTACACAGGGGGACTATGGCTACACCTTC. The encoded protein is CASSTQGDYGYTF. The chain links TRBV19 to TRBJ1-2, with TRBD1 identical over 8 bases. The CDR3 has 13 amino acids. The germline CDR1 and CDR2 sequences are LNHDA and SQIVND (reference sequence). The ends lost 4 bases at V and 3 bases at J; junction bases unmatched: 1.

The chain uses TRBV5-4 and TRBJ1-1; weak D call: TRBD1 (6 bases). This CDR3 spans 14 amino acids. Trimming shortened V by 0 bases and J by 6 bases, and 12 bases separated the two germline ends. Germline lookup yields CDR1 SGHNT and CDR2 YYREEE (reference sequence). CDR3 region: CASSLEGVGAEAFF. CDR3 sequence (DNA): TGTGCCAGCAGCTTGGAGGGGGTAGGGGCTGAAGCTTTCTTT.

J is TRBJ2-1 and V is TRBV4-3; 7 positions match TRBD2. This CDR3 is built from 17 residues. V was pared by 1 base and J by 0 bases, with 6 bases of the junction left unmatched. CDR1 LGHNA and CDR2 YSLEER come from the germline V gene. Here the CDR3 reads CASSQGLAPSSYNEQFF. CDR3 in DNA: TGCGCCAGCAGCCAAGGACTAGCCCCGAGCTCCTACAATGAGCAGTTCTTC.

DNA for the CDR3: TGTGCCACCAGCAGAGATCAGAGGGGTCAGCCCCAGCATTTT. It translates to CATSRDQRGQPQHF. The V gene is TRBV15, the J gene TRBJ1-5, with D possibly TRBD1 on 5 matching bases. The CDR3 has 14 amino acids. Germline V gene sequence: CDR1 LNHNV, CDR2 YYDKDF (reference sequence). Trimming removed 0 bases from V and 6 bases from J, with 9 bases in between.

The chain carries TRBV10-1 and TRBJ2-2, with D possibly TRBD2 on 6 matching bases. This CDR3 region has 14 residues. Trimming cost V 0 bases and J 4 bases, with 6 bases left between them. Germline V CDR1 and CDR2: WNHNN, SYGVQD (reference sequence). CDR3 sequence (DNA): TGCGCCAGCAGTGAGTCGGGACTCACCGGGGAGCTGTTTTTT. Protein: CASSESGLTGELFF.

The chain joins TRBV6-5 to TRBJ1-1; D is possibly TRBD1 (5 bases). Germline CDR1 reads MNHEY; CDR2 reads SVGAGI. The CDR3 is made up of 14 amino acids. V gave up 2 bases and J gave up 1 base, with 8 bases separating them. CDR3 loop: CASSYAGGNTEAFF. In DNA form, the CDR3 reads TGTGCCAGCAGTTACGCCGGGGGGAACACTGAAGCTTTCTTT.

The chain has TRBV6-1 and TRBJ2-7; 12 bases fit TRBD2. This CDR3 has 15 residues. From germline, CDR1 is MNHNS and CDR2 SASEGT. J gave up 6 bases and V 1 base, and 4 bases lay outside the gene matches. Here the CDR3 reads CASSEGRTSGIEQYF. In DNA, the CDR3 is TGTGCCAGCAGTGAAGGCCGGACTAGCGGGATCGAGCAGTACTTC.

J is TRBJ2-1 and V is TRBV9; possibly TRBD2 for D (6 bases). Germline CDR1 SGDLS, CDR2 YYNGEE. This CDR3 is built from 15 residues. The V end lost 2 bases, the J end lost 3 bases, and 12 bases lay between the germline ends. CDR3 sequence reads: CASSVFMGGYNEQFF. DNA of the CDR3: TGTGCCAGCAGCGTCTTTATGGGGGGCTACAATGAGCAGTTCTTC.

In regard to this clone: The same CDR3 can be traced to other DNA sequences in this sample. The V gene is TRBV9, the J gene TRBJ2-1; either TRBD1 or TRBD2 may fit D (5 bases each). Trimming removed 0 bases from V and 4 bases from J, with 8 bases in between. Per the germline V gene, CDR1 is SGDLS and CDR2 is YYNGEE. This CDR3 comprises 14 residues. The CDR3 DNA reads as TGTGCCAGCAGCGTAGTGGGGGATTACAATGAGCAGTTCTTC. Protein sequence: CASSVVGDYNEQFF.

Only one count was recorded for this clone. The CDR3 DNA is TGTGCCAGCATCCCCCTCGGGGCAGGGGACACTGAAGCTTTCTTT. Translated, it gives CASIPLGAGDTEAFF. The rearrangement uses TRBV6-1 and TRBJ1-1, with TRBD1 as a possible D gene (6 bases). The germline V gene encodes CDR1 MNHNS and CDR2 SASEGT. V was cut by 7 bases and J by 3 bases, with 18 bases left in between. The CDR3 loop spans 15 amino acids.

The chain employs TRBV6-5 and TRBJ1-2, with no clear D. The CDR3 length is 15 residues. Germline V gene sequence: CDR1 MNHEY, CDR2 SVGAGI. Trimming removed 5 bases from V and 1 base from J, with 14 bases in between. The CDR3 region has the DNA TGTGCCAGCAGTCACAACCCACAGTTTAACTATGGCTACACCTTC. This gives the protein CASSHNPQFNYGYTF.

The CDR3 DNA follows: TGTGCCAGTAGCAGTATTTGGGACACTGAAGCTTTCTTT. Amino acids: CASSSIWDTEAFF. V is TRBV19 and J is TRBJ1-1; D not certain. Germline CDR1 and CDR2: LNHDA and SQIVND (reference sequence). This CDR3 is built from 13 residues. V shed 6 bases and J shed 3 bases, with 11 bases lying between them.

This chain connects TRBV9 to TRBJ1-1; the D is unclear. The CDR3 extends over 13 amino acids. V lost 0 bases to trimming and J lost 6 bases, with 9 bases between them. Germline V gene data show CDR1 as SGDLS and CDR2 as YYNGEE. Here the CDR3 reads CASSVVMAAEAFF. Here the CDR3 DNA reads TGTGCCAGCAGCGTAGTTATGGCAGCTGAAGCTTTCTTT.

The chain has TRBV9 and TRBJ2-3; D is uncertain. Trimming shortened V by 0 bases and J by 4 bases, and 9 bases separated the two germline ends. The CDR3 spans 14 residues. CDR1 is SGDLS, CDR2 YYNGEE, per germline. CDR3 residues: CASSVGSLPDTQYF. CDR3 sequence (DNA): TGTGCCAGCAGCGTAGGTAGCCTCCCAGATACGCAGTATTTT.

This clone was found a few times. This chain connects TRBV30 to TRBJ1-1; D might be TRBD1 (6 bases). V was trimmed by 5 bases and J by 2 bases, leaving 12 bases between them. The germline V gene has CDR1 GTSNPN and CDR2 SVGIG (reference sequence). The CDR3 sequence is 13 residues long. Here the CDR3 DNA reads TGTGCCTGGTGGTTTGGGGGCAACACTGAAGCTTTCTTT. This translates into CAWWFGGNTEAFF.

This clone was counted a single time. V is TRBV2 and J is TRBJ1-2; 10 bases line up with TRBD1. This CDR3 spans 16 amino acids. With 6 bases clipped from V and 5 bases from J, the junction kept 12 bases outside the gene matches. From germline, CDR1 is SNHLY and CDR2 FYNNEI. The chain's CDR3 is CASSPSPTGGAYGYTF. CDR3 bases: TGTGCCAGCAGCCCTTCCCCGACAGGGGGCGCGTATGGCTACACCTTC.

The chain joins TRBV28 to TRBJ2-1, with 7 bases fitting TRBD1. V shed 3 bases and J 10 bases; nucleotides not matched to a gene: 21. This CDR3 is 18 amino acids long. The germline V gene encodes CDR1 MDHEN and CDR2 SYDVKM. The CDR3 here is CASSFSRLQGLRSREQFF. CDR3 DNA: TGTGCCAGCAGTTTCTCACGGCTACAGGGGCTAAGGTCAAGAGAGCAGTTCTTC.

V gene TRBV7-9 combines with J gene TRBJ2-5; TRBD1 matches at 9 bases. CDR3 size: 16 residues. V lost 0 bases, J lost 8 bases, and 10 bases stayed unmatched. The germline CDR1 and CDR2 sequences are SEHNR and FQNEAQ (reference sequence). The CDR3: CASSLAGPDRGKTQYF. The DNA of the CDR3 is TGTGCCAGCAGCTTAGCTGGTCCGGACAGGGGTAAAACCCAGTACTTC.